This record covers a single T cell receptor (beta chain). The data belong to a study of monozygotic twins with inflammatory bowel disease. The length of the CDR3 is 16 residues. In germline, CDR1 is KGHDR, CDR2 SFDVKD. From the 5' RACE reads, TCRdb lists one entry per CDR3 protein and no DNA. The sample includes more than 350,000 distinct CDR3 sequences. J is TRBJ1-1 and V is TRBV24-1; with no DNA, the TCRdb D assignment of TRBD1 cannot be verified. The sequence derives from a human donor with ulcerative colitis or Crohn's disease, or a healthy co-twin of an affected twin (not recorded which). Sequencing was performed on blood. The CDR3 protein is CAAGDRGVRMNTEAFF.